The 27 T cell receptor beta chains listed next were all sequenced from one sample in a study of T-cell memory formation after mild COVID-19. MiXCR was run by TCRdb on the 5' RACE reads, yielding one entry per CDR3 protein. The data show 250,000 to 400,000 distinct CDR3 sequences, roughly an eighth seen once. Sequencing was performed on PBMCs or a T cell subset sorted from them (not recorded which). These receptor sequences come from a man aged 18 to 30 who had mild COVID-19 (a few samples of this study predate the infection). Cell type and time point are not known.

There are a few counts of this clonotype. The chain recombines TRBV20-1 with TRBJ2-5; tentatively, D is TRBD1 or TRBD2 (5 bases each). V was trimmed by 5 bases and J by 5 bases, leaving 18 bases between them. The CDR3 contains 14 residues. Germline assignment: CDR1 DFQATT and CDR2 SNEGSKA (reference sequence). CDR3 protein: CSAGTPGARETQYF. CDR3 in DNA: TGCAGTGCTGGGACGCCCGGGGCTCGGGAGACCCAGTACTTC.

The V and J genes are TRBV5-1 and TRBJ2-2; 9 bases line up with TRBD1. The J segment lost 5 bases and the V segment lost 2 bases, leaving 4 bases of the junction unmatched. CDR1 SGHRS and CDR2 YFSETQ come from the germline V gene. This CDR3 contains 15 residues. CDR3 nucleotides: TGCGCCAGCAGCTTTACCGGGACAGGGACCGGGGAGCTGTTTTTT. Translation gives CASSFTGTGTGELFF. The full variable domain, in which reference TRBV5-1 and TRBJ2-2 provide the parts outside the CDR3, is KAGVTQTPRYLIKTRGQQVTLSCSPISGHRSVSWYQQTPGQGLQFLFEYFSETQRNKGNFPGRFSGRQFSNSRSEMNVSTLELGDSALYLCASSFTGTGTGELFFGEGSRLTVL.

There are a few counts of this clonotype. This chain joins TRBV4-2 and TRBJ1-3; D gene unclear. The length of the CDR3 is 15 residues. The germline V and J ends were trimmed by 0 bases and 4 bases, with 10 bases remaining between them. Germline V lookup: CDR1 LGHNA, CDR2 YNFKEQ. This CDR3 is CASSQDGKYGNTIYF. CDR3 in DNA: TGTGCCAGCAGCCAAGACGGGAAATACGGAAACACCATATATTTT.

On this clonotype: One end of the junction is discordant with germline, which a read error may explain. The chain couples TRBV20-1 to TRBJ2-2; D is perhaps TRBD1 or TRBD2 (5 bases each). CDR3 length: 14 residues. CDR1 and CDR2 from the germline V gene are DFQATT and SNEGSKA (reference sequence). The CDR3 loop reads CSAWDAANTGELYF. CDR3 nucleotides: TGCAGTGCTTGGGACGCCGCGAACACCGGGGAGCTGTATTTT.

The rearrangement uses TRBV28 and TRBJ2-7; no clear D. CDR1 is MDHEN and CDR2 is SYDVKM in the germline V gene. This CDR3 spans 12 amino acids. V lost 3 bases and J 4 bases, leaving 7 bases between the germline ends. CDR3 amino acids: CASSLGVYEQYV. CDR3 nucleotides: TGTGCCAGCAGTTTGGGTGTGTACGAGCAGTACGTC.

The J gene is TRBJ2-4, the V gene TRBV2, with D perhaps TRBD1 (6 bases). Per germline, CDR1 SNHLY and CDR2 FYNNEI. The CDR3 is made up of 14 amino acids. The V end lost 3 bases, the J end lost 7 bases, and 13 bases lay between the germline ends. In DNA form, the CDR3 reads TGTGCCAGCAGTGATTATACAGGGACGAACATTCAGTACTTC. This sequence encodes CASSDYTGTNIQYF.

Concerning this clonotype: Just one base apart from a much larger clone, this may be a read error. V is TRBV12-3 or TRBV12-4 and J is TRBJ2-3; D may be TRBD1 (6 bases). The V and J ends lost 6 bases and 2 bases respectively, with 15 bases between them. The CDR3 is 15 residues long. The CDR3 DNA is TGTGCCAGCAGGTCTACAGGGTTGGTCACAGATACGCAGTATTTT. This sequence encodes CASRSTGLVTDTQYF.

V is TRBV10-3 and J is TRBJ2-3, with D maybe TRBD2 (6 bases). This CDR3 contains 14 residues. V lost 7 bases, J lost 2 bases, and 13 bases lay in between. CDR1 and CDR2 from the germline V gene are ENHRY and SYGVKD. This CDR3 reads CAIKGLSATDTQYF. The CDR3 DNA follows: TGTGCCATCAAGGGACTCTCGGCCACAGATACGCAGTATTTT.

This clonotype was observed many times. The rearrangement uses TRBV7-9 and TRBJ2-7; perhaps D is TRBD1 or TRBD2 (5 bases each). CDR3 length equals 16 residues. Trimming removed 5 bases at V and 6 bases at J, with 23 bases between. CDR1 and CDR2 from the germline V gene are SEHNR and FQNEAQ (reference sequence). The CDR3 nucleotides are TGTGCCAGCAGCCCACCCTTTGTGGGGACCACCGGCGAGCAGTACTTC. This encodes CASSPPFVGTTGEQYF.

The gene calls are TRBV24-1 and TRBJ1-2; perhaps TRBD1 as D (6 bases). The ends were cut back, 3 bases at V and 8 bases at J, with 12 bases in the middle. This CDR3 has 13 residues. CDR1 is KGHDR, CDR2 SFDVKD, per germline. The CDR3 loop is CATSDGHRDGYTF. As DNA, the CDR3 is TGTGCCACCAGTGATGGTCACAGGGACGGCTACACCTTC.

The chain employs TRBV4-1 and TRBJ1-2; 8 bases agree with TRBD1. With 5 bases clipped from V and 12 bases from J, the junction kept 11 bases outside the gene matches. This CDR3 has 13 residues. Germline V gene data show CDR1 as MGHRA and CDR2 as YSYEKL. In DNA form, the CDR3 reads TGCGCCAGCAGCTCCCGGACAGGGTGGGGACACACCTTC. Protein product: CASSSRTGWGHTF.

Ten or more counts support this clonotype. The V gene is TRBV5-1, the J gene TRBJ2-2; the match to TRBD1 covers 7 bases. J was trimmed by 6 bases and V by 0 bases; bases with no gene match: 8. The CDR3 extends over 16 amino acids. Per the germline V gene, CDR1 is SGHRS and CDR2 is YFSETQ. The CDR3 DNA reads TGCGCCAGCAGCTTGGCCCGGGACAGCCCTTCCGGGGAGCTGTTTTTT. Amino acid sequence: CASSLARDSPSGELFF.

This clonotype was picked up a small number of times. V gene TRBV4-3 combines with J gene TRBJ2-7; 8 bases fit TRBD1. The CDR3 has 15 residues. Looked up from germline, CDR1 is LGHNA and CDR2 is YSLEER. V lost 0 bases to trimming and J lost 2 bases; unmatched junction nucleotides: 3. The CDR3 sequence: CASSQDGTGTYEQYF. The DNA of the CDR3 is TGCGCCAGCAGCCAAGATGGGACAGGCACCTACGAGCAGTACTTC.

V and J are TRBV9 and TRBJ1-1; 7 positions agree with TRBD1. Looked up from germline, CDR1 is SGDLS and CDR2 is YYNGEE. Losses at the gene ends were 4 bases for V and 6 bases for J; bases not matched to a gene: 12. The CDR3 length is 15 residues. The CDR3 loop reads CASSSGGGQLSEAFF. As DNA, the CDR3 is TGTGCCAGCAGCTCCGGGGGGGGACAGTTATCTGAAGCTTTCTTT.

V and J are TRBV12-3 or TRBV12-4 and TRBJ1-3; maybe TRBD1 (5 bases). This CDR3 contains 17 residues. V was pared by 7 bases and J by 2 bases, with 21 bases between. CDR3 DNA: TGTGCCAGCACTATAACACCAGGGTTTCTCGCTGGAAACACCATATATTTT. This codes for CASTITPGFLAGNTIYF.

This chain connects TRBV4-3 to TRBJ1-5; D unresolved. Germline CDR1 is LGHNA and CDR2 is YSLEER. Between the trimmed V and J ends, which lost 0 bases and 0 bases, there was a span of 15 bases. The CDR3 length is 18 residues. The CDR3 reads CASSQDPPQTLSNQPQHF. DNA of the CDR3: TGCGCCAGCAGCCAAGATCCCCCACAGACCCTTAGCAATCAGCCCCAGCATTTT.

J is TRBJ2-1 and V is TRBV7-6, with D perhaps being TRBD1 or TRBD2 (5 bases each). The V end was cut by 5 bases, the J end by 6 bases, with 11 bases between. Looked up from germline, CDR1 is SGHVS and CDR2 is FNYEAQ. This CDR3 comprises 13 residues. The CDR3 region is CASSPGTSNEQFF. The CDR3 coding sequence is TGTGCCAGCAGCCCTGGGACCAGCAATGAGCAGTTCTTC. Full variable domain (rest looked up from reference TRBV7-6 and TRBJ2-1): GAGVSQSPRYKVTKRGQDVALRCDPISGHVSLYWYRQALGQGPEFLTYFNYEAQQDKSGLPNDRFSAERPEGSISTLTIQRTEQRDSAMYRCASSPGTSNEQFFGPGTRLTVL.

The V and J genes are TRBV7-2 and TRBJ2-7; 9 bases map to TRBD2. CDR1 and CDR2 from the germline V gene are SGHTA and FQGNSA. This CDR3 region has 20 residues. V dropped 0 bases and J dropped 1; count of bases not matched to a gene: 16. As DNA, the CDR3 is TGTGCCAGCAGCTTAGCGAGCGGAGCGGGGGGCCTCTGGAGGTCCTACGAGCAGTACTTC. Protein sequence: CASSLASGAGGLWRSYEQYF.

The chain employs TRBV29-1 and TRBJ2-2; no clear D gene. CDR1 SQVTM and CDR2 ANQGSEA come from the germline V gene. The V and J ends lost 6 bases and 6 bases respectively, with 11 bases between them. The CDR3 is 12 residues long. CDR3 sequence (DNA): TGCAGCGTACTATCCCTTCCCGGGGAGCTGTTTTTT. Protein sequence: CSVLSLPGELFF.

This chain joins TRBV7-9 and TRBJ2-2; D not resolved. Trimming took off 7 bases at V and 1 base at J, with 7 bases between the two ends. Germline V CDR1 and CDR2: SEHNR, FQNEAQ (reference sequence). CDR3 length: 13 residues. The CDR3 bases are TGTGCCAGCAAAGCCGGGAACACCGGGGAGCTGTTTTTT. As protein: CASKAGNTGELFF.

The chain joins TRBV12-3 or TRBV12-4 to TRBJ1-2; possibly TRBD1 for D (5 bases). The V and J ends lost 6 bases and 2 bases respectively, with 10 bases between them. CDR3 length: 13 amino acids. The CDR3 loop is CASRRDSNYGYTF. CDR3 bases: TGTGCCAGCAGGCGAGACAGCAACTATGGCTACACCTTC.

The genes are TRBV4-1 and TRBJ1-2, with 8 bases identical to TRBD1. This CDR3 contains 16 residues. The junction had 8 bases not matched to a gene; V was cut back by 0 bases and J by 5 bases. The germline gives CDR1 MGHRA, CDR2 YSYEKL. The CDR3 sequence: CASSQELAGGWYGYTF. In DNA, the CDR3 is TGCGCCAGCAGCCAAGAGTTGGCAGGGGGCTGGTATGGCTACACCTTC.

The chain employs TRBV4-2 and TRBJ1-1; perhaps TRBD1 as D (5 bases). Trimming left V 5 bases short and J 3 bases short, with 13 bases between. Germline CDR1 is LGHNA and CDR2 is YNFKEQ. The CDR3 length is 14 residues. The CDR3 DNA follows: TGTGCCAGCAGCAAGTCGGGAGGGGACACTGAAGCTTTCTTT. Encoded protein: CASSKSGGDTEAFF.

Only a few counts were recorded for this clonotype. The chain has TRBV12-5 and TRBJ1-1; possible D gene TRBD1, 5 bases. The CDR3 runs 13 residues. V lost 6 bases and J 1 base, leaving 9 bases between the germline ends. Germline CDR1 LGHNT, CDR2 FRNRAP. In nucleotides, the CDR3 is TGTGCTAGTGGCCCTACAGGGAACACTGAAGCTTTCTTT. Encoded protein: CASGPTGNTEAFF.

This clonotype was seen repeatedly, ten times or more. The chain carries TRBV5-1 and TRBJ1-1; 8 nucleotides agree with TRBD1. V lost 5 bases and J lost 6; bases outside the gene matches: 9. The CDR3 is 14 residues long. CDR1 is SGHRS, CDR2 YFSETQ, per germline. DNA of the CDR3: TGCGCCAGCAGTAGTTCTCAGGGGGCCGCTGAAGCTTTCTTT. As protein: CASSSSQGAAEAFF.

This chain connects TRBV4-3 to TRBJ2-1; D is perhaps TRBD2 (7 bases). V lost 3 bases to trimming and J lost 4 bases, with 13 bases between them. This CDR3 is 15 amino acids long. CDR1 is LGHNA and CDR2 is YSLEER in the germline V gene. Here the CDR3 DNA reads TGCGCCAGCAGCCAGAGGGGGGGTCTATACAATGAGCAGTTCTTC. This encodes CASSQRGGLYNEQFF.

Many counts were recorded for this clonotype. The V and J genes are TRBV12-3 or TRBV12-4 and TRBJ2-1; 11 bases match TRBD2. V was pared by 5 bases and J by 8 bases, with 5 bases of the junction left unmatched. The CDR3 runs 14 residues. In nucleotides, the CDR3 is TGTGCCAGCAGTCCCACTAGCGGGGGCGATGAGCAGTTCTTC. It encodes CASSPTSGGDEQFF.